This TCR beta chain derives from a study of blood T cell repertoires in COVID-19 (dated by TCRdb to between 2020 and 2021). General notes on the study: The collaborator samples originated in the United States, Italy and Spain and spanned the acute and convalescent phases of COVID-19. The repertoires were made available in a free public database intended to serve as a resource for research on the immune response to SARS-CoV-2. The prospective study material was composed of cDNA or gDNA derived from T cells, B-cell-depleted T cells, or PBMCs. Where available, HLA class I and class II types were taken from metadata supplied by the sample provider and were not determined by assay-based typing. Samples came from the ongoing ImmuneRACE study (first 160 participants) plus 1,254 subjects from 6 global collaborators. The sample metadata nearly always contained a de-identified subject ID, COVID-19 status, age in years and sex. The dataset comprised deeply sampled blood TCRbeta repertoires from subjects exposed to, actively infected with, or recovered from COVID-19. Overall study outcomes, separate from this receptor: How much clinical and demographic metadata was included differed by source and by participant, and the metadata was provided uncurated.

Collaborating institutions collected whole blood in K2EDTA tubes following their own protocols. Collaborator samples were shipped for TCRbeta analysis as frozen whole blood, isolated PBMCs, or DNA extracted from either sample type. The immunoSEQ Assay, a bias-controlled multiplex PCR, was used to amplify TCRbeta CDR3 regions from genomic DNA. The original methods were these. Within the assay, amplification of reference gene primers was used to estimate how many nucleated cells each sample contained. To quantify the absolute abundance of each unique TCRbeta CDR3 rearrangement, sequence reads were collapsed and filtered. Productive Simpson clonality was computed per sample as the square root of Simpson's diversity index over productive rearrangements. TCRdb mirrors the immuneACCESS table, restricted to in-frame sequences. Some clones are absent from its copies; in checked studies, under half trace to an unresolved V gene, and the reason for the others is unknown. The DNA was the basis for D and trimming; V, J and clone size are from that table. The sample table shows fewer than 120,000 clones, and 60% to 80% are seen once. The top ten hold approximately 16% of the sample.

CDR1 LGHDT and CDR2 YNNKEL are derived from the germline V gene (reference sequence). The CDR3 runs 15 residues from the cysteine to the phenylalanine. Here the CDR3 DNA is all that survives: 45 bases in frame from base 1. The junction carries 10 bases between V and J, which are trimmed by 4 bases and 3 bases respectively. In the case of this clone: Its specific antigen is unknown. No much larger clonotype is one base removed from it; base qualities were not supplied.

The TCR sequence derives from a woman aged 80 or over with active or convalescent COVID-19. The chain uses TRBV3-1 (or the pseudogene TRBV3-2) and TRBJ2-6, with the D gene uncertain. Sequenced input: peripheral blood. The sequenced DNA is TGTGCCAGCAGCCCCATTAGTGGTGGGGCCAACGTCCTGACTTTC. This yields the protein CASSPISGGANVLTF.